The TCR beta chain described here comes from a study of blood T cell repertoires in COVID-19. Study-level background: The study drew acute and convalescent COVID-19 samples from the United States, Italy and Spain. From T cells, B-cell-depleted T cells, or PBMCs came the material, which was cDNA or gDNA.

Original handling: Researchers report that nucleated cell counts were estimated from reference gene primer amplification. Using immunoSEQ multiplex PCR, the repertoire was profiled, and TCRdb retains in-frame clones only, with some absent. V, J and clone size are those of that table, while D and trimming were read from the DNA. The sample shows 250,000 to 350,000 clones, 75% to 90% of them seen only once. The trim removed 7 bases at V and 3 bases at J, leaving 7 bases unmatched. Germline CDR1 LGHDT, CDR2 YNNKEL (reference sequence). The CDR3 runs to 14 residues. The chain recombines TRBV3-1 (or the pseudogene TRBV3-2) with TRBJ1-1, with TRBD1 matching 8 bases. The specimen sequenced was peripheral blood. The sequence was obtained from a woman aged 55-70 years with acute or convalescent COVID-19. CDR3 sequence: CASKETGVYTEAFF. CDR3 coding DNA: TGTGCCAGCAAGGAGACAGGGGTATACACTGAAGCTTTCTTT.